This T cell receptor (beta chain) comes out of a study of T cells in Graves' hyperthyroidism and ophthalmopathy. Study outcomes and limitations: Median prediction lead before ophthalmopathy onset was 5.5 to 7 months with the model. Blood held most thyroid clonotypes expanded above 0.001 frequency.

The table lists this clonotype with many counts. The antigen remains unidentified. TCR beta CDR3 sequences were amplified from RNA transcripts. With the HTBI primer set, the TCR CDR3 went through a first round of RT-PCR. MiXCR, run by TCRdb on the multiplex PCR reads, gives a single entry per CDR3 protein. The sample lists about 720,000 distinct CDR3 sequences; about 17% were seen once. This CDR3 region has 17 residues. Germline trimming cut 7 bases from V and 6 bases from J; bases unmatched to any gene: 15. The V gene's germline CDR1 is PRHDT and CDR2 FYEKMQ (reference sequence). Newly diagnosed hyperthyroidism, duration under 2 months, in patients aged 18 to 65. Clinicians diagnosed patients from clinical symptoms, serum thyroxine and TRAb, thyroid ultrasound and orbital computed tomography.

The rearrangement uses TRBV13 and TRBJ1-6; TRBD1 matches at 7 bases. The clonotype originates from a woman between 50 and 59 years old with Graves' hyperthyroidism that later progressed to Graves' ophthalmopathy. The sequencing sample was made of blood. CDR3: CASNSHVGTASNSPLHF. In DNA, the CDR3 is TGTGCCAGCAACTCCCACGTGGGGACAGCGAGTAATTCACCCCTCCACTTT.